What follows is one T cell receptor beta chain and its context. The data belong to a study of CD8+ T cells in alopecia areata. Treatment meaning: oral pan-JAK inhibitor, 5-10 mg twice daily. Following RNA extraction, reverse transcription yielded cDNA that acted as the sequencing template. The assay was immunoSEQ multiplex PCR, and TCRdb's table has in-frame clones only and misses some. The data contain 90,000 to 150,000 clones, about 50% of them seen just once; the ten biggest clones take up around 0.46%. The CDR3 consists of 14 residues. Germline V gene lookup returns CDR1 MNHEY and CDR2 SVGAGI. Unmatched junction bases numbered 9, after V lost 5 bases and J lost 7 bases.

The receptor comes from a human donor with alopecia areata. The sample here was CD4+ T cells sorted from blood, taken at week 4, from a patient treated with tofacitinib. The V gene is TRBV6-5, the J gene TRBJ1-1; TRBD1 matches 8 bases. CDR3 loop: CASSGPGQGFEAFF. DNA for the CDR3: TGTGCCAGCAGTGGCCCCGGACAGGGATTTGAAGCTTTCTTT.